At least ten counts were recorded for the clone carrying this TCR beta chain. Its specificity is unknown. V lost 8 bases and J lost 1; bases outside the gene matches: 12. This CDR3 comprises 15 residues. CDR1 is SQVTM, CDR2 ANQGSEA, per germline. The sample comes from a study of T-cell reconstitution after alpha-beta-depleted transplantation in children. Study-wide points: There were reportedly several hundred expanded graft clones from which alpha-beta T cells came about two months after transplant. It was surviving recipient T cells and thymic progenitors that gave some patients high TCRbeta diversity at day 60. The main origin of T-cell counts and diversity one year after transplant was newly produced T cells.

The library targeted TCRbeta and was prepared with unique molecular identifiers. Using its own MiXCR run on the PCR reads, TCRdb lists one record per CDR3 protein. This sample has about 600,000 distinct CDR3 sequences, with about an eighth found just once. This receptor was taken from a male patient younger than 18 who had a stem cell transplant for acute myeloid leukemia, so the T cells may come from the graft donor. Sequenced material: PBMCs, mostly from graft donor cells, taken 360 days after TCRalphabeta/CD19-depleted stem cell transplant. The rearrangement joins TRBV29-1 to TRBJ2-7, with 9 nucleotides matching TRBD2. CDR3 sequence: CSPRLSGSLSYEQYF. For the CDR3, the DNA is TGCAGCCCCAGACTTAGCGGGAGTTTGTCCTACGAGCAGTACTTC.